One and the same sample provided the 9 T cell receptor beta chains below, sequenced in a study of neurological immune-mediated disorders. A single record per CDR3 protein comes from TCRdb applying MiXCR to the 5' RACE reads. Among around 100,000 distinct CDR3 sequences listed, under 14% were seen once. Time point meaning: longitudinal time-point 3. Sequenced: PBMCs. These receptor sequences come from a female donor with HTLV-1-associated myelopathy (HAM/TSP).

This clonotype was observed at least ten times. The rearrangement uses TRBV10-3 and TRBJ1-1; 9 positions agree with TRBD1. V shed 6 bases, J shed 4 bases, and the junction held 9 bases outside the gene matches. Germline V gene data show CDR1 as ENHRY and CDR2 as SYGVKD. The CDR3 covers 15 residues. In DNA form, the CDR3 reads TGTGCCATCAGCCGAGGTACGGGACAGGGCACTGAAGCTTTCTTT. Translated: CAISRGTGQGTEAFF.

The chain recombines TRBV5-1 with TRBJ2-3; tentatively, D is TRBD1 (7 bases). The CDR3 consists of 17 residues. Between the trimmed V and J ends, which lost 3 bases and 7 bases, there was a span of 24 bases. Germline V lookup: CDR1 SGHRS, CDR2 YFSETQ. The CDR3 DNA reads TGCGCCAGCAGCTGGGATCCAGGGGGGACCCGGCTAAATACGCAGTATTTT. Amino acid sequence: CASSWDPGGTRLNTQYF.

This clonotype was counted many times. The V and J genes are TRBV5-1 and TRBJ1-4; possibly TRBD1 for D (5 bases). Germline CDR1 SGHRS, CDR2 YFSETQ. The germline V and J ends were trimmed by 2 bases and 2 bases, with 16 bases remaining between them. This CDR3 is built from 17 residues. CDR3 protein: CASSFRTSRATNEKLFF. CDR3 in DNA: TGCGCCAGCAGCTTCCGGACATCCCGAGCGACTAATGAAAAACTGTTTTTT.

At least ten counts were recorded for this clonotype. This chain's CDR3 is CASKKPQLVGEQYF. For the CDR3, the DNA is TGTGCCAGCAAAAAACCACAATTAGTTGGCGAGCAGTACTTC. The V call is TRBV28, the J call TRBJ2-7; D unresolved. This CDR3 is 14 amino acids long. V lost 7 bases, J lost 6 bases, and 19 bases lay in between. Germline lookup yields CDR1 MDHEN and CDR2 SYDVKM.

CDR3 protein: CASSPGTGEAFF. In DNA, the CDR3 is TGTGCCAGCAGTCCTGGGACAGGGGAAGCTTTCTTT. The chain is built from TRBV27 and TRBJ1-1, with 9 bases matching TRBD1. CDR1 and CDR2 (germline): MNHEY, SMNVEV (reference sequence). The CDR3 sequence is 12 residues long. The V gene end was trimmed by 5 bases and the J gene end by 8 bases; junction bases not matched to a gene: 3.

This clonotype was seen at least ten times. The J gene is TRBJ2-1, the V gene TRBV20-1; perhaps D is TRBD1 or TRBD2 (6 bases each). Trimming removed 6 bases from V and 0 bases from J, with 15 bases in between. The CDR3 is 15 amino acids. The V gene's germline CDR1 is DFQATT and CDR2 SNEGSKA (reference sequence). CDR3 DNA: TGCAGTGCCAACCCGGGGGCGAGCTCCTACAATGAGCAGTTCTTC. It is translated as CSANPGASSYNEQFF.

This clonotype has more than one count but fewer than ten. The CDR3 here is CAISESDRADNQPQHF. CDR3 in DNA: TGTGCCATCAGTGAGTCGGACAGGGCGGACAATCAGCCCCAGCATTTT. V gene TRBV10-3 combines with J gene TRBJ1-5; 8 bases align to TRBD1. The J segment lost 3 bases and the V segment lost 0 bases, leaving 4 bases of the junction unmatched. The CDR3 is made up of 16 amino acids. The germline gives CDR1 ENHRY, CDR2 SYGVKD.

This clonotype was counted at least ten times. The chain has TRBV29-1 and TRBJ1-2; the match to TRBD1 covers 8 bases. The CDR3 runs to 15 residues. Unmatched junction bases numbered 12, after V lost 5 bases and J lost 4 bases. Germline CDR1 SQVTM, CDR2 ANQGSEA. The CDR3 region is CSVQNIGQGGYGYTF. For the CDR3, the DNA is TGCAGCGTTCAAAATATAGGACAGGGCGGCTATGGCTACACCTTC.

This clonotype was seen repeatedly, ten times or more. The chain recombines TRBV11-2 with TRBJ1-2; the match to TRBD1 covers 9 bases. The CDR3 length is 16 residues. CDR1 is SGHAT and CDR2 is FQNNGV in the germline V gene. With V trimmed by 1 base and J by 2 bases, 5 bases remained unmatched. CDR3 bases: TGTGCCAGCAGCTTAGCTGGGACAGGGATCAACTATGGCTACACCTTC. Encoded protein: CASSLAGTGINYGYTF.